This T cell receptor beta chain was captured in a study of T cells in Graves' hyperthyroidism and ophthalmopathy. On the study more broadly: Staff took peripheral blood when the initial diagnosis was made, before any treatment began. Whole-study findings and limits: Most thyroid clonotypes that were expanded above 0.001 also turned up in blood. From stable hyperthyroidism, ophthalmopathy was set apart by a 13 V-J model.

Template material for amplifying TCR beta CDR3 regions consisted of RNA transcripts. In the first-round RT-PCR of the TCR CDR3, the HTBI primer set was used. TCRdb re-analysed the multiplex PCR reads in MiXCR, keeping a single row per CDR3 protein. Of more than 500,000 distinct CDR3 sequences in the sample, 16% were seen once. For the diagnoses, clinical symptoms, serum thyroxine and TRAb, thyroid ultrasound and orbital computed tomography were used. This clonotype was detected ten times or more. Its antigen is unknown. The clonotype was recovered from a woman in her 30s with Graves' ophthalmopathy. The sequenced material came from blood.

The CDR3 region has the DNA TGTGCCAGCAAAGGTTACGACTATGGCTACACCTTC. Translation: CASKGYDYGYTF. V is TRBV28 and J is TRBJ1-2; D gene unclear. V lost 7 bases, J lost 3 bases, and 9 bases lay in between. The CDR3 sequence is 12 residues long. The germline CDR1 and CDR2 sequences are MDHEN and SYDVKM.